These 26 T cell receptor beta chains were all obtained from the same sample, sequenced in a study of blood T cell repertoires in COVID-19. TCRdb's copy holds only in-frame clones and misses some; the assay was immunoSEQ multiplex PCR. This sample carries about 350,000 clones, about nine tenths of them seen once, and the ten largest clones take 1%. The sample was PBMCs or T cells enriched from blood (not recorded which). The receptors shown here come from a woman in her thirties who had been exposed to COVID-19.

This clone was counted between two and nine times. The rearrangement uses TRBV6-5 and TRBJ1-1; a possible D gene is TRBD1 (5 bases). The CDR3 has 15 residues. Germline V gene lookup returns CDR1 MNHEY and CDR2 SVGAGI. The ends were cut back, 0 bases at V and 4 bases at J, with 12 bases in the middle. The CDR3 here is CASSYSDTLRTEAFF. The CDR3 DNA sequence: TGTGCCAGCAGTTACTCGGACACCTTGCGCACTGAAGCTTTCTTT.

The chain links TRBV28 to TRBJ1-3, with D hard to call. This CDR3 has 13 amino acids. V lost 5 bases to trimming and J lost 4 bases, with 9 bases between them. Per germline, CDR1 MDHEN and CDR2 SYDVKM. CDR3 nucleotide sequence: TGTGCCAGCAGTCCCGGCGGGGGAAACACCATATATTTT. This translates into CASSPGGGNTIYF.

This chain connects TRBV6-5 to TRBJ1-1; a weak D match, TRBD1 (6 bases). Germline V gene sequence: CDR1 MNHEY, CDR2 SVGAGI. V lost 6 bases, J lost 5 bases, and 13 bases lay in between. CDR3 length: 13 amino acids. The CDR3 reads CASSQQRGTEAFF. CDR3 nucleotide sequence: TGTGCCAGCAGCCAACAGAGGGGGACTGAAGCTTTCTTT.

For the CDR3, the DNA is TGTGCCAGCAGCCCCCAGCGGAGTTCTGGAAACACCATATATTTT. Translated, it gives CASSPQRSSGNTIYF. The chain carries TRBV11-2 and TRBJ1-3, with no clear D. CDR1 and CDR2 from the germline V gene are SGHAT and FQNNGV. The CDR3 contains 15 residues. Trimming took 5 bases from V and 1 from J, leaving 12 bases between them.

This chain connects TRBV7-8 to TRBJ1-5, with D unresolved. Trimming removed 5 bases from V and 11 bases from J, with 22 bases in between. Looked up from germline, CDR1 is SGHVS and CDR2 is FQNEAQ. This CDR3 spans 15 amino acids. The CDR3 DNA reads TGTGCCAGCAGCGGTGCGACGCCCGGGGAGGAGGCCCAGCATTTT. It translates to CASSGATPGEEAQHF.

The CDR3 nucleotides are TGTGCCAGCAGAGGGACAGGGGGAAACACTGAAGCTTTCTTT. Amino acid sequence: CASRGTGGNTEAFF. V and J are TRBV6-5 and TRBJ1-1, with 11 positions matching TRBD1. V lost 6 bases to trimming and J lost 2 bases; unmatched junction nucleotides: 2. Germline CDR1 is MNHEY and CDR2 is SVGAGI. This CDR3 region has 14 residues.

This chain uses TRBV11-2 with TRBJ2-7; D perhaps matches TRBD1 (6 bases). The germline CDR1 and CDR2 sequences are SGHAT and FQNNGV. The CDR3 has 13 amino acids. Trimming pared 6 bases from V and 3 bases from J, leaving 12 bases between. The CDR3 reads CASRKDSLYEQYF. DNA of the CDR3: TGTGCCAGCAGAAAGGACAGTCTCTACGAGCAGTACTTC.

The rearrangement joins TRBV28 to TRBJ2-3; D might be TRBD2 (5 bases). The germline CDR1 and CDR2 sequences are MDHEN and SYDVKM. V was trimmed by 4 bases and J by 2 bases, leaving 19 bases between them. The CDR3 is 17 amino acids. The CDR3 spells CASSSPGITGDTDTQYF. CDR3 DNA: TGTGCCAGCAGTTCCCCGGGAATAACTGGTGACACAGATACGCAGTATTTT.

The V and J genes are TRBV3-1 (or the pseudogene TRBV3-2) and TRBJ2-3; possibly TRBD1 for D (6 bases). CDR1 LGHDT and CDR2 YNNKEL come from the germline V gene (reference sequence). The CDR3 sequence is 17 residues long. Trimming took off 1 base at V and 2 bases at J, with 16 bases between the two ends. In DNA, the CDR3 is TGTGCCAGCAGCCAAGCTTTCTCTGGGGGCTTCACAGATACGCAGTATTTT. This codes for CASSQAFSGGFTDTQYF.

This clone has only one observation. The rearrangement uses TRBV7-9 and TRBJ2-7, with D unresolved. The CDR3 consists of 12 residues. Trimming took 5 bases from V and 2 from J, leaving 7 bases between them. Germline values: CDR1 SEHNR, CDR2 FQNEAQ (reference sequence). The CDR3 here is CASSPPAYEQYF. CDR3 coding DNA: TGTGCCAGCAGCCCTCCCGCCTACGAGCAGTACTTC.

V is TRBV18 and J is TRBJ1-2; the D gene is possibly TRBD1 (5 bases). Germline loops: CDR1 KGHSH, CDR2 LQKENI. The germline V and J ends were trimmed by 1 base and 4 bases, with 10 bases remaining between them. The CDR3 consists of 14 residues. This chain's CDR3 is CASSPLRGFYGYTF. CDR3 DNA: TGTGCCAGCTCACCACTAAGGGGTTTCTATGGCTACACCTTC.

The V gene is TRBV19, the J gene TRBJ2-2; TRBD1 matches 11 bases. The V gene's germline CDR1 is LNHDA and CDR2 SQIVND (reference sequence). The CDR3 consists of 14 residues. Losses at the gene ends were 6 bases for V and 6 bases for J; bases not matched to a gene: 3. CDR3 protein: CASRLGQGAGELFF. Written as DNA, the CDR3 is TGTGCCAGTAGACTGGGACAGGGGGCCGGGGAGCTGTTTTTT.

This chain uses TRBV28 with TRBJ2-4, with 14 bases matching TRBD2. V shed 6 bases and J 1 base; nucleotides not matched to a gene: 11. Germline CDR1 and CDR2: MDHEN and SYDVKM. The CDR3 has 19 amino acids. CDR3 residues: CASSRPGLAGDAAKNIQYF. Here the CDR3 DNA reads TGTGCCAGCAGCCGCCCGGGACTAGCGGGAGATGCGGCCAAAAACATTCAGTACTTC.

In the case of this clone: This CDR3 is also generated by other DNA sequences in the sample. V and J are TRBV30 and TRBJ1-1; tentatively, D is TRBD1 (5 bases). The CDR3 is 11 amino acids. Germline V gives CDR1 GTSNPN, CDR2 SVGIG (reference sequence). V dropped 3 bases and J dropped 7 bases, with 9 bases sitting between them. In DNA, the CDR3 is TGTGCCTGGAGCCGCACAGGTGAAGCTTTCTTT. The encoded protein is CAWSRTGEAFF.

The V and J genes are TRBV20-1 and TRBJ2-1, with 10 bases that match TRBD2. The CDR3 contains 15 residues. Germline assignment: CDR1 DFQATT and CDR2 SNEGSKA (reference sequence). V dropped 3 bases and J dropped 1; count of bases not matched to a gene: 3. The DNA for the CDR3 is TGCAGTGCTAGTAAAGCGGGAGGGTCCTACAATGAGCAGTTCTTC. This translates into CSASKAGGSYNEQFF.

The chain joins TRBV20-1 to TRBJ2-5; D gene uncertain. Germline-derived CDR1 and CDR2 are DFQATT and SNEGSKA (reference sequence). The CDR3 spans 11 residues. V was clipped by 3 bases and J by 4 bases, with 6 bases between them. This CDR3 is CSARALETQYF. In nucleotides, the CDR3 is TGCAGTGCTAGGGCCCTAGAGACCCAGTACTTC.

The V gene is TRBV28, the J gene TRBJ1-4; TRBD1 matches at 12 bases. The germline V gene has CDR1 MDHEN and CDR2 SYDVKM. There are 16 residues in the CDR3. V lost 2 bases and J lost 7; bases outside the gene matches: 5. CDR3 DNA sequence: TGTGCCAGCAGTTTAATGGGACAGGGGGCTGGTGAAAAACTGTTTTTT. It is translated as CASSLMGQGAGEKLFF.

This chain joins TRBV28 and TRBJ2-7, with TRBD1 identical over 11 bases. Trimming at V came to 5 bases and at J to 3 bases, leaving 6 bases not matched to a gene. The V gene's germline CDR1 is MDHEN and CDR2 SYDVKM. The CDR3 is 15 amino acids. CDR3 in amino acids: CASSRGTGGIYEQYF. The DNA of the CDR3 is TGTGCCAGCAGTAGGGGGACAGGGGGAATCTACGAGCAGTACTTC.

This clone was seen a few times. The V call is TRBV11-2, the J call TRBJ2-2; 7 nucleotides align to TRBD1. The CDR3 runs to 14 residues. Losses at the gene ends were 4 bases for V and 4 bases for J; bases not matched to a gene: 3. Germline V gene data show CDR1 as SGHAT and CDR2 as FQNNGV. The CDR3 sequence is CASSSQGSTGELFF. Here the CDR3 DNA reads TGTGCCAGCAGCTCACAGGGGAGCACCGGGGAGCTGTTTTTT.

The CDR3 nucleotides are TGCGCCAGCAGCACCCCGGCAGGGACTAGCGATGAGCAGTTCTTC. Translated, it gives CASSTPAGTSDEQFF. The chain carries TRBV5-1 and TRBJ2-1; TRBD2 aligns across 10 bases. Germline V gives CDR1 SGHRS, CDR2 YFSETQ. With 4 bases clipped from V and 8 bases from J, the junction kept 9 bases outside the gene matches. This CDR3 region has 15 residues.

The V gene is TRBV19, the J gene TRBJ2-3; weak D call: TRBD2 (6 bases). Trimming removed 1 base from V and 2 bases from J, with 19 bases in between. This CDR3 contains 18 residues. Per germline, CDR1 LNHDA and CDR2 SQIVND (reference sequence). The CDR3 DNA reads as TGTGCCAGTAGTATAGGGCCCTGGGTGGGAGGCCCCACAGATACGCAGTATTTT. Protein: CASSIGPWVGGPTDTQYF.

The rearrangement uses TRBV5-6 and TRBJ2-2, with a possible D match to TRBD1 (6 bases). V was pared by 0 bases and J by 4 bases, with 10 bases between. Germline CDR1 reads SGHDT; CDR2 reads YYEEEE. The CDR3 covers 15 residues. The CDR3 spells CASSLDRVGTGELFF. DNA for the CDR3: TGTGCCAGCAGCTTGGACAGGGTCGGCACCGGGGAGCTGTTTTTT.

The rearrangement joins TRBV6-5 to TRBJ1-2; D is unresolved. Germline V gene data show CDR1 as MNHEY and CDR2 as SVGAGI. The V end was cut by 0 bases, the J end by 5 bases, with 16 bases between. This CDR3 is built from 16 residues. DNA for the CDR3: TGTGCCAGCAGTTACTCTTCGGGAGGCCTCGGGTATGGCTACACCTTC. Its protein is CASSYSSGGLGYGYTF.

This clone was found once. The chain couples TRBV6-4 to TRBJ1-2; perhaps TRBD1 as D (6 bases). The germline V and J ends were trimmed by 0 bases and 2 bases, with 10 bases remaining between them. The germline gives CDR1 MRHNA, CDR2 SNTAGT. The CDR3 contains 15 residues. The CDR3 DNA sequence: TGTGCCAGCAGTGACTCGAGGGGACACAACTATGGCTACACCTTC. Protein product: CASSDSRGHNYGYTF.

The V gene is TRBV27, the J gene TRBJ2-7; 12 bases map to TRBD1. The germline gives CDR1 MNHEY, CDR2 SMNVEV (reference sequence). The CDR3 is made up of 15 amino acids. V shed 4 bases, J shed 6 bases, and the junction held 7 bases outside the gene matches. The CDR3 is CASSSPGQGASEQYF. In DNA form, the CDR3 reads TGTGCCAGCAGTTCTCCGGGACAGGGGGCGTCCGAGCAGTACTTC.

This clone was detected only a few times. This chain joins TRBV6-5 and TRBJ2-2, with D tentatively TRBD2 (6 bases). The CDR3 is 14 residues long. The ends were cut back, 6 bases at V and 4 bases at J, with 12 bases in the middle. Per the germline V gene, CDR1 is MNHEY and CDR2 is SVGAGI. The CDR3 DNA reads as TGTGCCAGCAGCAGACTAGGAGGCACCGGGGAGCTGTTTTTT. Its protein is CASSRLGGTGELFF.